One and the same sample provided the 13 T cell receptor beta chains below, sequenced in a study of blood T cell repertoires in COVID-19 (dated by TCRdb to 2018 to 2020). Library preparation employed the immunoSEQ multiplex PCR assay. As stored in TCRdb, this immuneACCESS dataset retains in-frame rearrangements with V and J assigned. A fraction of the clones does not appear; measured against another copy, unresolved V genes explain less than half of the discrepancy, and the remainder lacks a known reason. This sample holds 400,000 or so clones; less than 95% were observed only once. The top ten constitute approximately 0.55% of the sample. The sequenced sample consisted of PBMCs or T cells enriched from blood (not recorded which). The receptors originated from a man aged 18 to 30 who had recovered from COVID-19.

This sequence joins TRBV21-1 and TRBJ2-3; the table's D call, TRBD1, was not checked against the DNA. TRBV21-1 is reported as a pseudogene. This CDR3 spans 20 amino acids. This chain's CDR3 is CASSKGRADRAPGMTDTQYF. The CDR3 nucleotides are TGTGCCAGCAGCAAAGGTCGGGCGGACAGGGCGCCAGGTATGACAGATACGCAGTATTTT.

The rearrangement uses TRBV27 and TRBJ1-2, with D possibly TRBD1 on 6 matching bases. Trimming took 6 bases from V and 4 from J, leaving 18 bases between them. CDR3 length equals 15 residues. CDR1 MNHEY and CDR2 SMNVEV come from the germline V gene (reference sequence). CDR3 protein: CASRPSGGAGYGYTF. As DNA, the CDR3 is TGTGCCAGCAGGCCGAGTGGGGGCGCGGGCTATGGCTACACCTTC.

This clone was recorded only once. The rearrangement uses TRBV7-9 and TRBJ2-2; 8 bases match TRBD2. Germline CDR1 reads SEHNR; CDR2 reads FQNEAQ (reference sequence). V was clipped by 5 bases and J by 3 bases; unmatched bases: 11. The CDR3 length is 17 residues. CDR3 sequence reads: CASSIEAEREYTGELFF. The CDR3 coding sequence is TGTGCCAGCAGCATAGAGGCCGAGCGGGAGTACACCGGGGAGCTGTTTTTT. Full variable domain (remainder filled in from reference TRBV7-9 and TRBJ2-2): DTGVSQNPRHKITKRGQNVTFRCDPISEHNRLYWYRQTLGQGPEFLTYFQNEAQLEKSRLLSDRFSAERPKGSFSTLEIQRTEQGDSAMYLCASSIEAEREYTGELFFGEGSRLTVL.

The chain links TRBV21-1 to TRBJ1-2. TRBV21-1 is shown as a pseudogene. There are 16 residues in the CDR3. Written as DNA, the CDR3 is TGTGCCAGCAGCAAAGCGTGGGGGGGGCGGTTTTATGGCTACACCTTC. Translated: CASSKAWGGRFYGYTF.

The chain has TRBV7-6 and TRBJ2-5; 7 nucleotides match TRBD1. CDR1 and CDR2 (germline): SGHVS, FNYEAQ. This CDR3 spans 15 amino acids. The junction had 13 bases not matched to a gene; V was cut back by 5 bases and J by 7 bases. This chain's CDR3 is CASSTNRGGIGTQYF. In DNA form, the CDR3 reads TGTGCCAGCAGCACAAACAGGGGTGGGATCGGGACCCAGTACTTC.

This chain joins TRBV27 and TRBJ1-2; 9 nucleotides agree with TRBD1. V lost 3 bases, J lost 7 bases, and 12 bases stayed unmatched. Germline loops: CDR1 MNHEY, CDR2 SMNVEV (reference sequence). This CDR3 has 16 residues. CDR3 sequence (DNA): TGTGCCAGCAGTTTTGGTCCCGGGACAGGGATCGGTGGCTACACCTTC. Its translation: CASSFGPGTGIGGYTF.

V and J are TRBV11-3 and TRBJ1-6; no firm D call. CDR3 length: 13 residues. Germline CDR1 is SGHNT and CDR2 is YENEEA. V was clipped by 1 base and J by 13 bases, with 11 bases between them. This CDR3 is CASSLGTTAPLHF. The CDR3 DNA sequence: TGTGCCAGCAGCTTAGGTACGACTGCTCCCCTCCACTTT.

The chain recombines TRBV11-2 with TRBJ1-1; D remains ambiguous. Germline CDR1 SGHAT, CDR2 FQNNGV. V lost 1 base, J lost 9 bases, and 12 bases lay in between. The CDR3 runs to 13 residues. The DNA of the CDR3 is TGTGCCAGCAGCTTAGTTGCTGAGGCTAAAGCTTTCTTT. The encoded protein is CASSLVAEAKAFF. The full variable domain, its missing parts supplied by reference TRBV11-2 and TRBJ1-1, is EAGVAQSPRYKIIEKRQSVAFWCNPISGHATLYWYQQILGQGPKLLIQFQNNGVVDDSQLPKDRFSAERLKGVDSTLKIQPAKLEDSAVYLCASSLVAEAKAFFGQGTRLTVV.

CDR3 nucleotides: TGTGCCACCATAGACAGGGGGTATACTGAAGCTTTCTTT. Its protein product is CATIDRGYTEAFF. J is TRBJ1-1 and V is TRBV6-5; the match to TRBD1 covers 9 bases. Per germline, CDR1 MNHEY and CDR2 SVGAGI. The ends lost 10 bases at V and 5 bases at J; junction bases unmatched: 8. The CDR3 runs to 13 residues.

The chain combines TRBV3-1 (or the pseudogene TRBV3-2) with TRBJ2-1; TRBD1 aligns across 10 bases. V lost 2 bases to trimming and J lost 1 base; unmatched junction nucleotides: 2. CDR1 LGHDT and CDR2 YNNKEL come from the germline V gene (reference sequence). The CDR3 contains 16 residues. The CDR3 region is CASSQRDRGSYNEQFF. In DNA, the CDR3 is TGTGCCAGCAGCCAACGGGACAGGGGTTCCTACAATGAGCAGTTCTTC.

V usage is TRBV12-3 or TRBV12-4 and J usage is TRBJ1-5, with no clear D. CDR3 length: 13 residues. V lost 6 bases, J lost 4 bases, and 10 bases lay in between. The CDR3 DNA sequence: TGTGCCAGCAGGGAAGACGGGAATCAGCCCCAGCATTTT. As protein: CASREDGNQPQHF.

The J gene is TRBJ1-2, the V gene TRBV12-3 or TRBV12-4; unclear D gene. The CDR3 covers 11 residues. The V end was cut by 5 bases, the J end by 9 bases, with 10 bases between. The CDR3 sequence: CASSEGKSYTF. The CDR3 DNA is TGTGCCAGCAGTGAGGGTAAAAGCTACACCTTC.

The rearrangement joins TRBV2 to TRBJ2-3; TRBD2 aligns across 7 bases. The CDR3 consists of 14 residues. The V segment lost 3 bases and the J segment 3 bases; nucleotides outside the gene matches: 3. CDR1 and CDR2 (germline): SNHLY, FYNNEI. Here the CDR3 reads CASSDQRETDTQYF. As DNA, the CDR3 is TGTGCCAGCAGTGACCAGCGGGAAACAGATACGCAGTATTTT.